Listed below are T cell receptor beta chains from one sample, sequenced in a study of response to subunit inactivated influenza vaccine. Each CDR3 protein is one row after TCRdb ran MiXCR on the RT-PCR reads. The profile shows roughly 500,000 distinct CDR3 sequences, 25% of them singletons. Sample: CD4+ T cells sorted from PBMCs, taken about 5 days after vaccination. These receptors were obtained from a man aged 50-59 years who received an inactivated influenza vaccine. Each CDR3 is given with its conserved first and last residue. D genes are given only for firm matches.

TRBV20-1	NA	TRBJ1-2	CSARKHTLTNYGYTF
TRBV18	TRBD2	TRBJ2-5	CASSKTSGSSETQYF
TRBV18	NA	TRBJ2-1	CASSPRRGSSSYNEQFF
TRBV3-1	NA	TRBJ1-1	CASSQGQGRGYTEAFF
TRBV6-1	TRBD1	TRBJ1-1	CASSKDRVSWTEAFF
TRBV3-1	NA	TRBJ1-5	CASSRTTGPQHF
TRBV4-3	TRBD2	TRBJ2-3	CASSHGLAGASTDTQYF
TRBV5-1	TRBD2	TRBJ2-3	CASSLALGGTYTDTQYF
TRBV7-3	TRBD2	TRBJ2-5	CASSLGASGPRGGETQYF
TRBV5-1	TRBD2	TRBJ2-3	CASSLGDYFTDTQYF
TRBV20-1	NA	TRBJ2-7	CSARRALPGWDPSREQYF
TRBV14	TRBD1	TRBJ1-4	CASSTQGAKREKLFF
TRBV25-1	NA	TRBJ2-5	CASSETEMWGRETQYF
TRBV6-1	NA	TRBJ2-4	CASSSLGLAKNIQYF
TRBV5-1	NA	TRBJ2-5	CASSLEGISGETQYF
TRBV5-6	NA	TRBJ2-3	CATRTMRTDTQYF
TRBV3-1	NA	TRBJ1-6	CASSQTGSYNSPLHF
TRBV7-6	NA	TRBJ2-2	CASIEGGNTGELFF
TRBV12-3/TRBV12-4	TRBD1	TRBJ1-6	CASSFAGGNSPLHF
TRBV12-3/TRBV12-4	TRBD2	TRBJ2-7	CASSLALGLETGQYF
TRBV28	TRBD2	TRBJ2-7	CASREGLAGDRPSYEQYF
TRBV27	TRBD1	TRBJ1-1	CASRRGQGNTEAFF
TRBV6-5	NA	TRBJ2-7	CASSYSQGAIPYEQYF
TRBV6-5	TRBD1	TRBJ2-7	CASSYSPDRDYEQYF
TRBV27	NA	TRBJ2-1	CASSQGNSYNEQFF
TRBV7-3	NA	TRBJ2-7	CARSVGDKGTCEQYF
TRBV20-1	TRBD2	TRBJ2-3	CSATGTSGTADTQYF
TRBV6-5	NA	TRBJ2-3	CASSYGRSTDTQYF
TRBV20-1	NA	TRBJ1-6	CSARDERTVYNSPLHF
TRBV6-2/TRBV6-3	TRBD2	TRBJ2-5	CASSLRRTSGRETQYF
TRBV2	TRBD2	TRBJ2-1	CASSGAGLAVNEQFF
TRBV7-2	NA	TRBJ2-2	CASSRWGNTGELFF
TRBV6-5	NA	TRBJ1-2	CASRQGNYGYTF
TRBV20-1	NA	TRBJ1-6	CSARSGAGVNSPLHF
TRBV6-6	NA	TRBJ1-3	CASTRDLGNTIYF
TRBV7-2	TRBD1	TRBJ2-1	CASSLARDRADYNEQFF
TRBV6-1	NA	TRBJ1-6	CASSLDMSSYNSPLHF
TRBV10-2	NA	TRBJ2-2	CASRQQENTGELFF
TRBV5-1	NA	TRBJ1-4	CASSLKIPDEKLFF
TRBV7-2	NA	TRBJ2-7	CASSLALVSYEQYF
TRBV20-1	NA	TRBJ2-1	CSASRTSNEQFF
TRBV15	TRBD1	TRBJ2-7	CATSRADRVSYEQYF
TRBV11-2	TRBD2	TRBJ2-3	CASSLRFPGGLGGADTQYF
TRBV2	NA	TRBJ2-5	CASSQPGLAQYF
TRBV12-3/TRBV12-4	NA	TRBJ1-2	CASRPHGGGAGGYTF
TRBV6-2/TRBV6-3	TRBD2	TRBJ2-5	CASSYVGRETQYF